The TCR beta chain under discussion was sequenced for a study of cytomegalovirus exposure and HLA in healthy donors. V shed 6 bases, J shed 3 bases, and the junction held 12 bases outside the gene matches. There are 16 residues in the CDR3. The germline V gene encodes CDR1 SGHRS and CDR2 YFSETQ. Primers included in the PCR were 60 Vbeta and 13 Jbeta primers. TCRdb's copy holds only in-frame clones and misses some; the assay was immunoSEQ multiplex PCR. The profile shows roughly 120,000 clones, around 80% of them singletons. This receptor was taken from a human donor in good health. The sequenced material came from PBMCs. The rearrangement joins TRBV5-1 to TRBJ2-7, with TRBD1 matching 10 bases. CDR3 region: CASTKHGTGDFYEQYF. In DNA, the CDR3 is TGCGCCAGCACCAAACACGGGACAGGGGATTTCTACGAGCAGTACTTC.